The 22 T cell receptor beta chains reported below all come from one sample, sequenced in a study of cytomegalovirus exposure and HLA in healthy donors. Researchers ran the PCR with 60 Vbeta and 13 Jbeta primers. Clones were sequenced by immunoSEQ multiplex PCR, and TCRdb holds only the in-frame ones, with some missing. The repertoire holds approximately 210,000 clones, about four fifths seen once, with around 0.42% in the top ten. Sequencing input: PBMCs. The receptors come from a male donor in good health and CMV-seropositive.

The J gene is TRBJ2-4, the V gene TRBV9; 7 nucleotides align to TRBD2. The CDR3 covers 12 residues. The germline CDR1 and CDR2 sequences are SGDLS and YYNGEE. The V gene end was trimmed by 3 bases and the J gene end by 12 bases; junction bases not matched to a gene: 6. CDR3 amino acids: CASSETGTTQYF. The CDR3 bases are TGTGCCAGCAGCGAGACCGGGACTACTCAGTACTTC.

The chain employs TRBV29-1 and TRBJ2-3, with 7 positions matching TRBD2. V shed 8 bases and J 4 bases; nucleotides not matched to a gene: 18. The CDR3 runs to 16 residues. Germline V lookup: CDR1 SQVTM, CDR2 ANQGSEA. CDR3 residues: CSIHQASGGLADTQYF. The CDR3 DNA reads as TGCAGCATTCACCAGGCTAGCGGAGGGTTGGCAGATACGCAGTATTTT.

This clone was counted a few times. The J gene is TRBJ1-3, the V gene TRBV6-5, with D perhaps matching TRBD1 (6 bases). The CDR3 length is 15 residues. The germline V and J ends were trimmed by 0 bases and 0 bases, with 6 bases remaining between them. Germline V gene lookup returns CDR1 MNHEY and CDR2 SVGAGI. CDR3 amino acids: CASSYSDSSGNTIYF. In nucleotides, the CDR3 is TGTGCCAGCAGTTACTCGGACAGCTCTGGAAACACCATATATTTT.

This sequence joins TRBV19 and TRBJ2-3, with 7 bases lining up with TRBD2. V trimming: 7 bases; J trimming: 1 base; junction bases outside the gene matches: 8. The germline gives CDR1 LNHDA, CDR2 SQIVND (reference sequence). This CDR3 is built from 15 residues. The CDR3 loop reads CASTGGAGRTDTQYF. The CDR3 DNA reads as TGTGCCAGTACGGGGGGAGCGGGACGCACAGATACGCAGTATTTT.

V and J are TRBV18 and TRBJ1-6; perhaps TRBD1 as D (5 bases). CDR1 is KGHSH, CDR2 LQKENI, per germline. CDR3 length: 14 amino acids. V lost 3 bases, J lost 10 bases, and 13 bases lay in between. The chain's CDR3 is CASSPGRANSPLHF. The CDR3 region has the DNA TGTGCCAGCTCACCGGGCAGGGCTAACTCACCCCTCCACTTT.

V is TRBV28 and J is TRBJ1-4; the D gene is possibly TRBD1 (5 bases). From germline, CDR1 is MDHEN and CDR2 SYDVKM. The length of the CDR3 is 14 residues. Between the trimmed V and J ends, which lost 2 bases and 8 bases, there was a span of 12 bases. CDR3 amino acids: CASSLPGVGEKLFF. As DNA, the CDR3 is TGTGCCAGCAGTTTACCGGGGGTAGGGGAAAAACTGTTTTTT.

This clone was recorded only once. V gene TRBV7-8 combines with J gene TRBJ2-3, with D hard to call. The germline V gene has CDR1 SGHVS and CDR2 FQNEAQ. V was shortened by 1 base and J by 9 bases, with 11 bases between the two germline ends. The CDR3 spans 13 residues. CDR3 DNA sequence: TGTGCCAGCAGCTTAGAGACTCGCCAAACGCAGTATTTT. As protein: CASSLETRQTQYF.

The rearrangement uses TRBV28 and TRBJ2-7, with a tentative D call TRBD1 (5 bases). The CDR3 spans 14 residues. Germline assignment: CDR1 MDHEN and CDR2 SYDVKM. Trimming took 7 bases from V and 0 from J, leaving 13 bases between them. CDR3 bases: TGTGCCAGCACTGTGACAGTTAGCTCCTACGAGCAGTACTTC. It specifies CASTVTVSSYEQYF.

The CDR3 reads CASSSWDSPDSPLHF. As DNA, the CDR3 is TGTGCCAGCAGCTCGTGGGACAGCCCTGATTCACCCCTCCACTTT. The rearrangement joins TRBV7-6 to TRBJ1-6; 7 nucleotides agree with TRBD1. The germline gives CDR1 SGHVS, CDR2 FNYEAQ. V lost 4 bases to trimming and J lost 8 bases; unmatched junction nucleotides: 8. The CDR3 runs to 15 residues.

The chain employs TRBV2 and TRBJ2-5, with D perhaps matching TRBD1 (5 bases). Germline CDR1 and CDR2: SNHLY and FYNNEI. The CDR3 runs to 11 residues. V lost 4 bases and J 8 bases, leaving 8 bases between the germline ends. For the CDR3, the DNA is TGTGCCAGCAGTGCAGGGAATACCCAGTACTTC. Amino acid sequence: CASSAGNTQYF.

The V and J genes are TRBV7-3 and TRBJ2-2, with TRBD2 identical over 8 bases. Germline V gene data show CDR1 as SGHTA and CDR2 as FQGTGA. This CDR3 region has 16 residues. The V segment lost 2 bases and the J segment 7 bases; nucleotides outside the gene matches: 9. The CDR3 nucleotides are TGTGCCAGCAGCTTAGGTCGGGCTAGCGGGCGCGGGGAGCTGTTTTTT. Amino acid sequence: CASSLGRASGRGELFF.

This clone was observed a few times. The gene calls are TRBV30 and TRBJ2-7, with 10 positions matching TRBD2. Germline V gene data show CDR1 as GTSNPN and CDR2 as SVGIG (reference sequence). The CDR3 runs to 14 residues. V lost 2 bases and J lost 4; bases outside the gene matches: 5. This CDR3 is CAWSPSGSVYEQYF. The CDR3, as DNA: TGTGCCTGGAGTCCTAGCGGGAGTGTTTACGAGCAGTACTTC.

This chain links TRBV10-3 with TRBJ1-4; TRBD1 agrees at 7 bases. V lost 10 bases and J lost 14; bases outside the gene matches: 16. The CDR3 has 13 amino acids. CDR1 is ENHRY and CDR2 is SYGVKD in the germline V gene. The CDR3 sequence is CATTHSSDRALFF. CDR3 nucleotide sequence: TGTGCCACCACGCACTCCTCTGACAGGGCGCTGTTTTTT.

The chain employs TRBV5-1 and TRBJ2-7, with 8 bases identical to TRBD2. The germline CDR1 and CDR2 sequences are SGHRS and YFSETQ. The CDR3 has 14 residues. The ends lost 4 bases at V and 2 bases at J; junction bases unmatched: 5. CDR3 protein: CASSPSGSTYEQYF. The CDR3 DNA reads TGCGCCAGCAGCCCTAGCGGGTCGACCTACGAGCAGTACTTC.

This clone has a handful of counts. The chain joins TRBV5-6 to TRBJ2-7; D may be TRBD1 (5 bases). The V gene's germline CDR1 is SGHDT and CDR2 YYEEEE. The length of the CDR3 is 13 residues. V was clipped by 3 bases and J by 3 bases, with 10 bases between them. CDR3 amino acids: CASSSLTDYEQYF. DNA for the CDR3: TGTGCCAGCAGCTCGTTGACAGACTACGAGCAGTACTTC.

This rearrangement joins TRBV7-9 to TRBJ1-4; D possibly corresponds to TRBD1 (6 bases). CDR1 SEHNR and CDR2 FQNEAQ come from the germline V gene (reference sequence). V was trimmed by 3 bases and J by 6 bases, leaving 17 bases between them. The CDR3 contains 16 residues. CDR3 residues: CASSLYQGMWDEKLFF. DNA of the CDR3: TGTGCCAGCAGCTTGTACCAGGGGATGTGGGATGAAAAACTGTTTTTT.

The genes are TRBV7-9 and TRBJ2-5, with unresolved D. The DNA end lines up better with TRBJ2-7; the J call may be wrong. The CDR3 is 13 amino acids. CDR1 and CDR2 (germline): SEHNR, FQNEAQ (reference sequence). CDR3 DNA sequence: TGTGCCAGCAGCTTAGTACCTTCCTACGAGCAGTACTTC. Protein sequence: CASSLVPSYEQYF.

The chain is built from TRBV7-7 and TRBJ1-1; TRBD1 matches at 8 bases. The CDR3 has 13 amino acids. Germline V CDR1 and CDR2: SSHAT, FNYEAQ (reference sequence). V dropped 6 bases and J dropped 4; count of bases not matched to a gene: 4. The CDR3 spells CASSFDRGTEAFF. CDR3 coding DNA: TGTGCCAGCAGTTTCGACAGGGGCACTGAAGCTTTCTTT.

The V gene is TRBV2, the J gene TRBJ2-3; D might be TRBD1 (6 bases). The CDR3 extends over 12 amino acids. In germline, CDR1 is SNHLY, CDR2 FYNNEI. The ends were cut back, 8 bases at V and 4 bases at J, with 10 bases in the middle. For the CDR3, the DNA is TGTGCCAGCCAGACAGGATCAGATACGCAGTATTTT. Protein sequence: CASQTGSDTQYF.

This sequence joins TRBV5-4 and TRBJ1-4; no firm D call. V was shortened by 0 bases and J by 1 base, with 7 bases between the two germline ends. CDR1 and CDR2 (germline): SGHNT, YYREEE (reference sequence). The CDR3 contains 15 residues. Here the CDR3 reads CASSLGLETNEKLFF. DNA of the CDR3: TGTGCCAGCAGCTTGGGACTTGAAACTAATGAAAAACTGTTTTTT.

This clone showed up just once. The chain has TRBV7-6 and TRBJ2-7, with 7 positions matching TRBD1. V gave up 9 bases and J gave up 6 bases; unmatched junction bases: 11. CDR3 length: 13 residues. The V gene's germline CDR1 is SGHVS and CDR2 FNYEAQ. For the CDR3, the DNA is TGTGCCAGTTCCCTTACAGGGGTGGGCGAGCAGTACTTC. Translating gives CASSLTGVGEQYF.

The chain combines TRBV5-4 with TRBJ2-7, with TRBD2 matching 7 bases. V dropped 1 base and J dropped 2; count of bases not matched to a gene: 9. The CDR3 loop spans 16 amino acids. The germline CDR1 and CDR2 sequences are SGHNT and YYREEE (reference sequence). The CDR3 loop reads CASSLIAGGPPYEQYF. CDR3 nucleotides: TGTGCCAGCAGCTTGATAGCGGGTGGCCCTCCCTACGAGCAGTACTTC.